What follows are 18 T cell receptor beta chains derived from one specimen sequenced in a study of blood T cell repertoires in COVID-19 (dated by TCRdb to between 2020 and 2021). Library method: the immunoSEQ multiplex PCR assay. TCRdb mirrors the immuneACCESS table, restricted to in-frame sequences. Some clones are absent from its copies; in checked studies, under half trace to an unresolved V gene, and the reason for the others is unknown. In all, the sample holds 40,000 to 45,000 clones, and approximately 92% of those were seen once. 0.37% of the sample lies in the top ten. The source material was peripheral blood. The receptors were gathered from a middle-aged man with COVID-19, enrolled during active disease.

This sequence joins TRBV5-1 and TRBJ1-4, with D tentatively TRBD1 (5 bases). The germline V gene encodes CDR1 SGHRS and CDR2 YFSETQ. This CDR3 has 15 residues. The V gene lost 0 bases and the J gene lost 6 bases, with 12 bases spanning the gap. The CDR3 DNA reads as TGCGCCAGCAGCTTGGGGCCGCAGGGTGATGAAAAACTGTTTTTT. It yields the protein CASSLGPQGDEKLFF.

The genes are TRBV4-1 and TRBJ2-5, with 8 bases fitting TRBD1. Germline V gene data show CDR1 as MGHRA and CDR2 as YSYEKL. Trimming at V came to 0 bases and at J to 6 bases, leaving 9 bases not matched to a gene. This CDR3 has 16 residues. The CDR3 nucleotides read TGCGCCAGCAGCCAAGAGCAGGCAGGGGGCGTTAAGACCCAGTACTTC. Translation gives CASSQEQAGGVKTQYF.

The sample holds a few counts of this clone. The chain links TRBV2 to TRBJ2-7, with TRBD2 matching over 7 bases. V trimming: 6 bases; J trimming: 6 bases; junction bases outside the gene matches: 11. This CDR3 has 14 residues. CDR1 is SNHLY and CDR2 is FYNNEI in the germline V gene. DNA for the CDR3: TGTGCCAGCAGCGGGTTCAGACTAGCAAGCGAGCAGTACTTC. Protein: CASSGFRLASEQYF.

The V gene is TRBV5-1, the J gene TRBJ2-2; 9 bases line up with TRBD2. CDR3 length equals 14 residues. V lost 4 bases to trimming and J lost 4 bases; unmatched junction nucleotides: 2. Germline loops: CDR1 SGHRS, CDR2 YFSETQ. CDR3 coding DNA: TGCGCCAGCAGCCTTAGCGGGGGCACCGGGGAGCTGTTTTTT. It specifies CASSLSGGTGELFF.

This chain connects TRBV13 to TRBJ2-3; D is uncertain. Germline lookup yields CDR1 PRHDT and CDR2 FYEKMQ (reference sequence). This CDR3 has 11 residues. V was shortened by 4 bases and J by 6 bases, with 5 bases between the two germline ends. The CDR3 bases are TGTGCCAGCAGCTCAGCGGATACGCAGTATTTT. Its translation is CASSSADTQYF.

This clone was found once. The chain links TRBV27 to TRBJ2-2; the match to TRBD1 covers 8 bases. Germline V lookup: CDR1 MNHEY, CDR2 SMNVEV (reference sequence). With 6 bases clipped from V and 6 bases from J, the junction kept 15 bases outside the gene matches. The CDR3 extends over 17 amino acids. CDR3 amino acids: CASRRPGTGLGAGELFF. The CDR3 region has the DNA TGTGCCAGCAGACGTCCCGGGACAGGTCTCGGGGCCGGGGAGCTGTTTTTT.

A single count supports this clone. The chain has TRBV28 and TRBJ1-5; 9 bases match TRBD1. Trimming at V came to 3 bases and at J to 7 bases, leaving 7 bases not matched to a gene. The CDR3 covers 15 residues. The V gene's germline CDR1 is MDHEN and CDR2 SYDVKM. The CDR3 DNA reads TGTGCCAGCAGTTTTAGCGACAGGGGGAACCAGCCCCAGCATTTT. It codes for CASSFSDRGNQPQHF.

The rearrangement uses TRBV7-9 and TRBJ1-4; no clear D gene. Germline CDR1 and CDR2: SEHNR and FQNEAQ (reference sequence). This CDR3 comprises 14 residues. V dropped 2 bases and J dropped 4 bases, with 8 bases sitting between them. CDR3 loop: CASSLRGFNEKLFF. CDR3 coding DNA: TGTGCCAGCAGCTTACGCGGGTTTAATGAAAAACTGTTTTTT.

The rearrangement uses TRBV2 and TRBJ1-6; 12 nucleotides match TRBD1. The CDR3 runs 14 residues. Trimming took 7 bases from V and 7 from J; bases not matched to a gene: 2. Germline CDR1 and CDR2: SNHLY and FYNNEI. The CDR3 nucleotides are TGTGCCAGCACCGGGACAGGGGGCAATTCACCCCTCCACTTT. As protein: CASTGTGGNSPLHF.

The chain joins TRBV3-1 (or the pseudogene TRBV3-2) to TRBJ2-7; TRBD1 agrees at 8 bases. Per germline, CDR1 LGHDT and CDR2 YNNKEL (reference sequence). Losses at the gene ends were 3 bases for V and 2 bases for J; bases not matched to a gene: 3. This CDR3 region has 14 residues. The CDR3 DNA is TGTGCCAGCAGCCACTGGGACAGGACCTACGAGCAGTACTTC. Its protein product is CASSHWDRTYEQYF.

The chain uses TRBV21-1 and TRBJ1-6. TRBV21-1 is termed a pseudogene. The CDR3 totals 17 residues. The CDR3 sequence is CASSKDTGGPYNSPLHF. Written as DNA, the CDR3 is TGTGCCAGCAGCAAAGACACCGGGGGGCCCTATAATTCACCCCTCCACTTT.

The J gene is TRBJ1-6, the V gene TRBV7-6, with 10 bases matching TRBD1. The germline V gene has CDR1 SGHVS and CDR2 FNYEAQ. This CDR3 comprises 16 residues. V trimming: 4 bases; J trimming: 7 bases; junction bases outside the gene matches: 7. The CDR3 DNA reads TGTGCCAGCAGCTCAAGGCTGGACAGGGGGAATTCACCCCTCCACTTT. This gives the protein CASSSRLDRGNSPLHF.

The rearrangement joins TRBV5-4 to TRBJ1-1, with TRBD1 matching 8 bases. Per germline, CDR1 SGHNT and CDR2 YYREEE (reference sequence). The CDR3 is made up of 15 amino acids. Trimming took 2 bases from V and 6 from J; bases not matched to a gene: 9. The CDR3 region has the DNA TGTGCCAGCAGCTTACTGGCAGGGGGCTACGCTGAAGCTTTCTTT. This codes for CASSLLAGGYAEAFF.

The chain carries TRBV5-1 and TRBJ2-1, with no clear D. Germline CDR1 and CDR2: SGHRS and YFSETQ. V was trimmed by 0 bases and J by 0 bases, leaving 7 bases between them. This CDR3 has 15 amino acids. DNA for the CDR3: TGCGCCAGCAGCTTGGGCGAGAGCTCCTACAATGAGCAGTTCTTC. Translation: CASSLGESSYNEQFF.

J is TRBJ2-3 and V is TRBV6-5; 8 nucleotides match TRBD1. Losses at the gene ends were 7 bases for V and 4 bases for J; bases not matched to a gene: 10. The germline CDR1 and CDR2 sequences are MNHEY and SVGAGI. This CDR3 comprises 15 residues. The CDR3 region is CASNSQGVGPDTQYF. Written as DNA, the CDR3 is TGTGCCAGCAATTCACAGGGGGTCGGTCCAGATACGCAGTATTTT.

V is TRBV27 and J is TRBJ2-7; TRBD1 agrees at 7 bases. The germline gives CDR1 MNHEY, CDR2 SMNVEV (reference sequence). J gave up 3 bases and V 2 bases, and 4 bases lay outside the gene matches. The CDR3 consists of 14 residues. The CDR3 DNA sequence: TGTGCCAGCAGTTTAACGGGACAGTTCTACGAGCAGTACTTC. This gives the protein CASSLTGQFYEQYF.

Only a few counts were recorded for this clone. The chain couples TRBV4-2 to TRBJ2-1; 8 bases match TRBD2. CDR1 and CDR2 from the germline V gene are LGHNA and YNFKEQ. The CDR3 is made up of 18 amino acids. With V trimmed by 1 base and J by 6 bases, 14 bases remained unmatched. The CDR3 protein is CASSQGLGREGRINEQFF. The CDR3 nucleotides read TGTGCCAGCAGCCAAGGGTTAGGACGGGAGGGCCGAATCAATGAGCAGTTCTTC.

This clone showed up just once. The rearrangement joins TRBV9 to TRBJ2-7; TRBD2 matches 7 bases. The germline CDR1 and CDR2 sequences are SGDLS and YYNGEE. V lost 2 bases to trimming and J lost 6 bases; unmatched junction nucleotides: 8. CDR3 length equals 14 residues. DNA for the CDR3: TGTGCCAGCAGCGTTATTCCTAGCGGTAGCGAGCAGTACTTC. This gives the protein CASSVIPSGSEQYF.